The 24 T cell receptor beta chains given below trace back to one sample, sequenced in a study of identifying expanded T cells in peripheral blood. Data came from immunoSEQ multiplex PCR; TCRdb stores just in-frame clones and leaves some out. The sample consists of roughly 120,000 clones, 88% of them appearing once. Sequencing was done on a sample of blood. The receptors here all came from a person aged 18 to 75 in good health.

The chain employs TRBV5-6 and TRBJ1-5, with 7 bases matching TRBD1. The V and J ends lost 0 bases and 2 bases, in that order; junction bases with no gene match: 5. CDR1 SGHDT and CDR2 YYEEEE come from the germline V gene. This CDR3 region has 16 residues. CDR3 sequence reads: CASSLGQGWGNQPQHF. CDR3 DNA sequence: TGTGCCAGCAGCTTGGGACAGGGATGGGGCAATCAGCCCCAGCATTTT. Variable domain in full (rest from reference TRBV5-6 and TRBJ1-5): DAGVTQSPTHLIKTRGQQVTLRCSPKSGHDTVSWYQQALGQGPQFIFQYYEEEERQRGNFPDRFSGHQFPNYSSELNVNALLLGDSALYLCASSLGQGWGNQPQHFGDGTRLSIL.

The chain employs TRBV14 and TRBJ2-7; 11 bases are a match to TRBD2. Losses at the gene ends were 2 bases for V and 10 bases for J; bases not matched to a gene: 4. The CDR3 contains 13 residues. Per germline, CDR1 SGHDN and CDR2 FVKESK. The CDR3 is CASSQLAGGIQYF. DNA for the CDR3: TGTGCCAGCAGCCAACTAGCGGGGGGTATCCAGTACTTC.

This clone occurred a few times. The chain combines TRBV27 with TRBJ1-3; no reliable D call. Germline values: CDR1 MNHEY, CDR2 SMNVEV (reference sequence). The CDR3 has 13 residues. V was shortened by 6 bases and J by 0 bases, with 6 bases between the two germline ends. CDR3 sequence: CASRALSGNTIYF. The CDR3 DNA is TGTGCCAGCAGGGCACTCTCTGGAAACACCATATATTTT.

This chain links TRBV9 with TRBJ1-2, with a tentative D call TRBD1 (6 bases). The germline V gene encodes CDR1 SGDLS and CDR2 YYNGEE. The V and J ends lost 4 bases and 5 bases respectively, with 15 bases between them. The CDR3 is 14 amino acids. CDR3 sequence: CASSPTGLGYGYTF. The CDR3 bases are TGTGCCAGCAGCCCAACAGGGCTGGGGTATGGCTACACCTTC.

The rearrangement links TRBV6-6 to TRBJ1-1; TRBD1 might be the D (5 bases). V lost 1 base and J 2 bases, leaving 11 bases between the germline ends. The CDR3 loop spans 15 amino acids. From germline, CDR1 is MNHNY and CDR2 SVGAGI (reference sequence). The CDR3 reads CASSYFRDGNTEAFF. Here the CDR3 DNA reads TGTGCCAGCAGTTACTTCCGGGACGGAAACACTGAAGCTTTCTTT.

V and J are TRBV6-6 and TRBJ1-5, with D unresolved. Per the germline V gene, CDR1 is MNHNY and CDR2 is SVGAGI (reference sequence). The CDR3 is 13 amino acids. The ends were cut back, 2 bases at V and 0 bases at J, with 2 bases in the middle. The CDR3 region is CASSYTSNQPQHF. CDR3 sequence (DNA): TGTGCCAGCAGTTACACTAGCAATCAGCCCCAGCATTTT.

The chain is built from TRBV4-2 and TRBJ2-1; D possibly matches TRBD1 or TRBD2 (5 bases each). The CDR3 consists of 18 residues. CDR1 and CDR2 from the germline V gene are LGHNA and YNFKEQ. Trimming removed 5 bases from V and 7 bases from J, with 27 bases in between. CDR3 loop: CASSDNLWGSTTSNEQFF. DNA for the CDR3: TGTGCCAGCAGCGACAACCTTTGGGGGTCGACGACATCTAATGAGCAGTTCTTC.

This clone was seen a single time. The chain links TRBV10-2 to TRBJ1-1, with D possibly matching TRBD1 (6 bases). Germline V lookup: CDR1 WSHSY, CDR2 SAAADI. The CDR3 runs to 15 residues. V lost 2 bases to trimming and J lost 4 bases, with 14 bases between them. Written as DNA, the CDR3 is TGCGCCAGCAGTGAGGGACAGTCGGGGGGCACTGAAGCTTTCTTT. Encoded protein: CASSEGQSGGTEAFF.

V is TRBV2 and J is TRBJ1-2; D is uncertain. Germline assignment: CDR1 SNHLY and CDR2 FYNNEI. V gave up 7 bases and J gave up 8 bases, with 17 bases separating them. The CDR3 covers 13 residues. CDR3 sequence reads: CASIRAQATGYTF. CDR3 DNA sequence: TGTGCCAGCATTAGGGCCCAAGCGACGGGCTACACCTTC. The entire variable domain, with the rest obtained from reference TRBV2 and TRBJ1-2, is as follows: EPEVTQTPSHQVTQMGQEVILRCVPISNHLYFYWYRQILGQKVEFLVSFYNNEISEKSEIFDDQFSVERPDGSNFTLKIRSTKLEDSAMYFCASIRAQATGYTFGSGTRLTVV.

The sample holds one count of this clone. This sequence joins TRBV5-1 and TRBJ2-1; D is perhaps TRBD1 or TRBD2 (6 bases each). The germline V and J ends were trimmed by 4 bases and 9 bases, with 14 bases remaining between them. This CDR3 has 13 residues. Germline CDR1 reads SGHRS; CDR2 reads YFSETQ. The DNA for the CDR3 is TGCGCCAGCAGCCCCACAGAGGGGGGTGAGCAGTTCTTC. This encodes CASSPTEGGEQFF.

This clone appeared a single time. V usage is TRBV5-6 and J usage is TRBJ2-5, with D tentatively TRBD2 (5 bases). Trimming cost V 1 base and J 1 base, with 11 bases left between them. CDR1 SGHDT and CDR2 YYEEEE come from the germline V gene. This CDR3 region has 15 residues. The CDR3 spells CASSLLGVSQETQYF. Here the CDR3 DNA reads TGTGCCAGCAGCTTGCTCGGGGTAAGCCAAGAGACCCAGTACTTC.

Written as DNA, the CDR3 is TGCGCCGGCGGACGGGGGAACACCGGGGAGCTGTTTTTT. It is translated as CAGGRGNTGELFF. This rearrangement joins TRBV23-1 to TRBJ2-2, with D possibly being TRBD2 (5 bases). TRBV23-1 is assigned to the ORF class and has an uncertain function. Trimming pared 11 bases from V and 1 base from J, leaving 11 bases between. This CDR3 contains 13 residues.

The rearrangement joins TRBV18 to TRBJ2-5, with 7 bases aligning to TRBD2. The CDR3 runs to 12 residues. V lost 3 bases to trimming and J lost 5 bases; unmatched junction nucleotides: 0. Looked up from germline, CDR1 is KGHSH and CDR2 is LQKENI. DNA for the CDR3: TGTGCCAGCTCACCGGGAGGGGAGACCCAGTACTTC. It yields the protein CASSPGGETQYF.

In its sample, this clone was seen a few times. V is TRBV7-6 and J is TRBJ2-3; D is undetermined. CDR3 size: 14 residues. The V end lost 1 base, the J end lost 4 bases, and 9 bases lay between the germline ends. Per the germline V gene, CDR1 is SGHVS and CDR2 is FNYEAQ. In DNA, the CDR3 is TGTGCCAGCAGCTTAGAGCCTGCGGCAGATACGCAGTATTTT. Amino acids: CASSLEPAADTQYF.

This chain links TRBV9 with TRBJ2-7; 8 bases are a match to TRBD2. CDR3 length: 15 residues. Per the germline V gene, CDR1 is SGDLS and CDR2 is YYNGEE. V shed 2 bases and J 0 bases; nucleotides not matched to a gene: 4. CDR3 sequence: CASSVGGRNSYEQYF. The DNA of the CDR3 is TGTGCCAGCAGCGTGGGCGGGAGGAACTCCTACGAGCAGTACTTC.

The DNA for the CDR3 is TGTGCCAGCAGCTTAGAGTGGGGACAGGGCGGCGGCACAGATACGCAGTATTTT. Its translation is CASSLEWGQGGGTDTQYF. V and J are TRBV7-9 and TRBJ2-3, with 9 bases matching TRBD1. The CDR3 sequence is 18 residues long. Trimming cost V 1 base and J 1 base; bases outside gene matches: 9. Germline values: CDR1 SEHNR, CDR2 FQNEAQ (reference sequence).

V usage is TRBV13 and J usage is TRBJ2-7; 13 positions agree with TRBD2. Germline V gene sequence: CDR1 PRHDT, CDR2 FYEKMQ (reference sequence). The CDR3 has 17 amino acids. Unmatched junction bases numbered 9, after V lost 0 bases and J lost 7 bases. CDR3 in DNA: TGTGCCAGCAGCTTAGGCTACGGACTAGCGGGAGTAAATGAGCAGTACTTC. Residues: CASSLGYGLAGVNEQYF.

The V gene is TRBV7-2, the J gene TRBJ1-3; D ambiguous. Trimming pared 5 bases from V and 0 bases from J, leaving 11 bases between. The CDR3 extends over 15 amino acids. Germline loops: CDR1 SGHTA, CDR2 FQGNSA. The CDR3 bases are TGTGCCAGCAGCCCCCTTCTGTACTCTGGAAACACCATATATTTT. This translates into CASSPLLYSGNTIYF.

The V call is TRBV10-1, the J call TRBJ2-3; D remains ambiguous. Trimming cost V 3 bases and J 1 base, with 5 bases left between them. The CDR3 has 13 amino acids. Germline loops: CDR1 WNHNN, CDR2 SYGVQD (reference sequence). CDR3 in DNA: TGCGCCAGCAGTGAATGGGGCACAGATACGCAGTATTTT. The encoded protein is CASSEWGTDTQYF.

This chain joins TRBV5-1 and TRBJ2-5; 7 bases match TRBD2. This CDR3 has 15 amino acids. V trimming: 1 base; J trimming: 1 base; junction bases outside the gene matches: 4. The germline V gene has CDR1 SGHRS and CDR2 YFSETQ. DNA for the CDR3: TGCGCCAGCAGCTTGAGCGGGACTATCCAAGAGACCCAGTACTTC. This gives the protein CASSLSGTIQETQYF.

The chain recombines TRBV19 with TRBJ2-5, with TRBD2 identical over 11 bases. This CDR3 region has 14 residues. After removal of 6 bases from V and 3 bases from J, the junction contained 3 bases not matched to a gene. Germline CDR1 LNHDA, CDR2 SQIVND (reference sequence). CDR3 sequence reads: CASRQGLAEETQYF. CDR3 DNA: TGTGCCAGTAGACAGGGACTAGCGGAAGAGACCCAGTACTTC. Supplemented by reference TRBV19 and TRBJ2-5, the full variable domain reads DGGITQSPKYLFRKEGQNVTLSCEQNLNHDAMYWYRQDPGQGLRLIYYSQIVNDFQKGDIAEGYSVSREKKESFPLTVTSAQKNPTAFYLCASRQGLAEETQYFGPGTRLLVL.

The genes are TRBV2 and TRBJ1-2, with a weak D call TRBD1 (5 bases). The CDR3 contains 12 residues. From germline, CDR1 is SNHLY and CDR2 FYNNEI. V lost 8 bases to trimming and J lost 3 bases, with 10 bases between them. CDR3 in amino acids: CASLGGHYGYTF. The CDR3 DNA reads as TGTGCCAGCCTGGGGGGACACTATGGCTACACCTTC.

J is TRBJ2-7 and V is TRBV29-1; 8 bases match TRBD2. Germline loops: CDR1 SQVTM, CDR2 ANQGSEA. V trimming: 3 bases; J trimming: 2 bases; junction bases outside the gene matches: 0. The CDR3 is 12 residues long. CDR3 DNA sequence: TGCAGCGTTGACGGGGGGGCCTACGAGCAGTACTTC. This translates into CSVDGGAYEQYF.

This clone was found once. J is TRBJ2-1 and V is TRBV9; 8 nucleotides align to TRBD2. With V trimmed by 2 bases and J by 3 bases, 4 bases remained unmatched. The CDR3 runs 15 residues. Germline CDR1 and CDR2: SGDLS and YYNGEE. DNA of the CDR3: TGTGCCAGCAGCGTCACGGGGGGGATCTACAATGAGCAGTTCTTC. Translation: CASSVTGGIYNEQFF.